This is a list of T cell receptor beta chains from one sample in a study of OX40 agonist ivuxolimab in advanced cancers. Data came from immunoSEQ multiplex PCR; TCRdb stores just in-frame clones and leaves some out. The sample includes 150,000 to 190,000 clones, 90% to 95% of them seen just once. Specimen: CD4+ or CD8+ T cells sorted from blood, collected in a trial of the OX40 agonist ivuxolimab. All receptors derive from an adult with an advanced solid tumor such as melanoma, head and neck, liver or kidney cancer. Each CDR3 is given with its conserved first and last residue. The D gene is left open where the match is weak. Size is omitted from some rows. Given values are once, few, many or a class for expanded clones.

>.|.|TRBV15|TRBJ1-1
TGTGCCACCAGCAGAGATGGGAACACTGAAGCTTTCTTT
CATSRDGNTEAFF
>.|TRBD2|TRBV2|TRBJ2-3
TGTGCCAGCAGCCCCCTAGCGGGAACTACAGATACGCAGTATTTT
CASSPLAGTTDTQYF
>once|TRBD2|TRBV5-1|TRBJ2-1
TGCGCCAGCAGCTTGGCGACTAGCGGCCTCAATGAGCAGTTCTTC
CASSLATSGLNEQFF
>.|.|TRBV7-2|TRBJ2-3
TGTGCCAGCAGCTTAGGCATAATCTACACAGATACGCAGTATTTT
CASSLGIIYTDTQYF
>.|TRBD1|TRBV27|TRBJ2-7
TGTGCCAGCAGTTTGCAGGGGGCTTCCTACGAGCAGTACTTC
CASSLQGASYEQYF
>.|.|TRBV7-2|TRBJ1-2
TGTGCCAGCAGCGAAGGCACAGCCCGGATCTACGGCTACACCTTC
CASSEGTARIYGYTF
>.|.|TRBV4-3|TRBJ2-3
TGCGCCAGCAGCCAGGGGAGCGGGACAAGCACAGATACGCAGTATTTT
CASSQGSGTSTDTQYF
>.|.|TRBV13|TRBJ2-3
TGTGCCAGCAGCTTAGTTGTTGGGTTATGGGCAGATACGCAGTATTTT
CASSLVVGLWADTQYF
>.|.|TRBV9|TRBJ1-1
TGTGCCAGCAGCGCCTCTCAGGGGAGGCTCACTGAAGCTTTCTTT
CASSASQGRLTEAFF
>.|.|TRBV7-8|TRBJ2-7
TGTGCCAGCAGCTTAACTAACAGGGTGTACGAGCAGTACTTC
CASSLTNRVYEQYF
>.|.|TRBV6-1|TRBJ2-6
TGTGCCAGCAGTGAAAGAGATGGGCTTGGGGCCAACGTCCTGACTTTC
CASSERDGLGANVLTF
>.|TRBD1|TRBV10-3|TRBJ2-7
TGTGCCATCACCCGGGACAGAGTCTACGAGCAGTACTTC
CAITRDRVYEQYF
>.|.|TRBV9|TRBJ2-1
TGTGCCAGCAGCGTATCATCTTGGGGGAGATACAATGAGCAGTTCTTC
CASSVSSWGRYNEQFF
>.|.|TRBV5-5|TRBJ1-2
TGTGCCAGCAGCTTGGAACAGGGCTATGGCTACACCTTC
CASSLEQGYGYTF
>.|.|TRBV29-1|TRBJ1-2
TGCAGCGCCGAGGAGGGGCATGGCTACACCTTC
CSAEEGHGYTF
>.|.|TRBV19|TRBJ2-1
TGTGCCAGTAGTAGGGTGAACGGGTTTTACAATGAGCAGTTCTTC
CASSRVNGFYNEQFF
>.|TRBD1|TRBV6-4|TRBJ1-3
TGTGCCAGCAGTGGGCTCCGGGGACAGGGGACTGGAAACACCATATATTTT
CASSGLRGQGTGNTIYF
>few|.|TRBV6-6|TRBJ2-7
TGTGCCAGCGGCTCAAGCTACGAGCAGTACTTC
CASGSSYEQYF
>few|.|TRBV7-2|TRBJ1-2
TGTGCCAGCAGCTTAGATTGGTCTGGCTACACCTTC
CASSLDWSGYTF
>.|TRBD1|TRBV5-1|TRBJ1-2
TGCGCCAGCACCTCCACAGGGGTTGACCCCTATGGCTACACCTTC
CASTSTGVDPYGYTF
>.|.|TRBV6-1|TRBJ1-5
TGTGCCAGCAGTGAGGAGAGGCGGAATCAGCCCCAGCATTTT
CASSEERRNQPQHF
>.|.|TRBV5-1|TRBJ1-4
TGCGCCAGCAGCCCGGGCCATGCTAATGAAAAACTGTTTTTT
CASSPGHANEKLFF